This record looks at one T cell receptor beta chain sequence and its context. This entry comes from a study of cytotoxic CD8 clonotypes in ibrutinib-treated CLL. TCRdb keeps only in-frame clones here, not all; method: immunoSEQ multiplex PCR. The sample has 140,000 or so clones, 70% to 80% seen once. Germline CDR1 reads KGHSH; CDR2 reads LQKENI. J was trimmed by 4 bases and V by 3 bases; bases with no gene match: 9. This CDR3 spans 15 amino acids. From cryopreserved PBMCs came roughly 1.8 micrograms of genomic DNA used for TCR beta libraries. The J gene is TRBJ2-7, the V gene TRBV18; TRBD1 aligns across 7 bases. This receptor was identified in a human donor with chronic lymphocytic leukemia. This sample comprised PBMCs, obtained after 12 months of ibrutinib treatment. CDR3 sequence reads: CASSPGQSSTYEQYF. In DNA, the CDR3 is TGTGCCAGCTCACCGGGACAGAGTTCTACGTACGAGCAGTACTTC.